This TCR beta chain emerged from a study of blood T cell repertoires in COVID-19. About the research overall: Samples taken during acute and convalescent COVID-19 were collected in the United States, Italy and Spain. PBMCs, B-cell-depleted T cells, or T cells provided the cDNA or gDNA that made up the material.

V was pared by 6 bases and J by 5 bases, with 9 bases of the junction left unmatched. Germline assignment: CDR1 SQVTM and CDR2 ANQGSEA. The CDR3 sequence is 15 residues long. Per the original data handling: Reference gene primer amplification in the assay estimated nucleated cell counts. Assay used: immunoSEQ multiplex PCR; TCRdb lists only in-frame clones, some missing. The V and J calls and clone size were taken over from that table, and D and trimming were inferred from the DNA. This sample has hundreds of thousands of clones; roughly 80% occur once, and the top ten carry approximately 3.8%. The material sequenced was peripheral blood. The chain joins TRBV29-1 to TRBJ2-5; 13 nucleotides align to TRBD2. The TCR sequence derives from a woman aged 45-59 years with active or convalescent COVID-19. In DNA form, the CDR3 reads TGCAGCGTAAGGCGGACTAGCGGGAGTGGTGAGACCCAGTACTTC. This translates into CSVRRTSGSGETQYF.